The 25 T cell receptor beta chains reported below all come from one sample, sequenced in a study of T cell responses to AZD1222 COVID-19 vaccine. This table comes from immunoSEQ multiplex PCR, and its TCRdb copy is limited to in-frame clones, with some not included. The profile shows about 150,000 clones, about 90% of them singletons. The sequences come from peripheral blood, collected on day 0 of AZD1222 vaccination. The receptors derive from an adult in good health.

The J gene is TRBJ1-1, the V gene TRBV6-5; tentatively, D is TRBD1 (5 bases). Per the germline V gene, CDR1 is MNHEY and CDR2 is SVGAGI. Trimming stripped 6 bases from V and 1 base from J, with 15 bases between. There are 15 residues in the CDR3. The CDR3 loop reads CASSPRAGKNTEAFF. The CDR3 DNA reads TGTGCCAGCAGCCCCCGGGCAGGGAAGAACACTGAAGCTTTCTTT.

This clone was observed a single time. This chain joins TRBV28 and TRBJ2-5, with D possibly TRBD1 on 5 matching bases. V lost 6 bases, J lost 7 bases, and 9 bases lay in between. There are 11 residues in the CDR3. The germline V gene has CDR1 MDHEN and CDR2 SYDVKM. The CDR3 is CASRGERTQYF. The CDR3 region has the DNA TGTGCCAGCAGAGGGGAACGGACCCAGTACTTC.

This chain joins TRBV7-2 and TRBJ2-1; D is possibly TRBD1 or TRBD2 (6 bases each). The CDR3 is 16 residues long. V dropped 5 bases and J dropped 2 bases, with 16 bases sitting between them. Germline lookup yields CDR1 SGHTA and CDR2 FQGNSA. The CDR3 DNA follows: TGTGCCAGCAGCCCCGTGGTGGGGGGCCCCTACAATGAGCAGTTCTTC. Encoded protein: CASSPVVGGPYNEQFF. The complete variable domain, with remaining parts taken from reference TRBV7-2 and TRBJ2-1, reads GAGVSQSPSNKVTEKGKDVELRCDPISGHTALYWYRQSLGQGLEFLIYFQGNSAPDKSGLPSDRFSAERTGGSVSTLTIQRTQQEDSAVYLCASSPVVGGPYNEQFFGPGTRLTVL.

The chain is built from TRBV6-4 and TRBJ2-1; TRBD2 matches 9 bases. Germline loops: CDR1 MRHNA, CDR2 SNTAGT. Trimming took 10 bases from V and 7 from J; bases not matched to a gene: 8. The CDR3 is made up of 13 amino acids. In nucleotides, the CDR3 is TGTGCCACAGGGGTAGCGGGGGTTAATGAGCAGTTCTTC. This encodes CATGVAGVNEQFF.

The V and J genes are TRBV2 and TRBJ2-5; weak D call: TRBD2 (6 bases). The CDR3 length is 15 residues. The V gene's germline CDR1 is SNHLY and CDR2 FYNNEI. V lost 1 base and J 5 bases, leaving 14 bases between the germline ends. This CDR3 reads CASSEEGLPLETQYF. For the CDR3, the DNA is TGTGCCAGCAGTGAAGAAGGACTACCTCTGGAGACCCAGTACTTC. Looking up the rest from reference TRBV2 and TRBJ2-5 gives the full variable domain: EPEVTQTPSHQVTQMGQEVILRCVPISNHLYFYWYRQILGQKVEFLVSFYNNEISEKSEIFDDQFSVERPDGSNFTLKIRSTKLEDSAMYFCASSEEGLPLETQYFGPGTRLLVL.

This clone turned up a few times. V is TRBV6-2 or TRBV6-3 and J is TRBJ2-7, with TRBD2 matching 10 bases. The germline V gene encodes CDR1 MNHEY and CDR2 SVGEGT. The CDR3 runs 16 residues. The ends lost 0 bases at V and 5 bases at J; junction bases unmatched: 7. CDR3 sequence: CASSYSGSSGSHEQYF. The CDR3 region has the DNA TGTGCCAGCAGTTACTCGGGGTCTAGCGGGAGCCACGAGCAGTACTTC.

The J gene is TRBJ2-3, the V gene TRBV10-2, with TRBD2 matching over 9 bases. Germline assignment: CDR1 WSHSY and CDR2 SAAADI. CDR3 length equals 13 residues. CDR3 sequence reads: CAGGTSPTDTQYF. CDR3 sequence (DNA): TGCGCTGGGGGGACTAGCCCCACAGATACGCAGTATTTT.

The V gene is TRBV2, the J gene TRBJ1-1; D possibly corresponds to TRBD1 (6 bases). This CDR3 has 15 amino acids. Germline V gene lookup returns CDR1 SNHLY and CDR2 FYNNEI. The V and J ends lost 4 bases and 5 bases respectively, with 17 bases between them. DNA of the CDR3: TGTGCCAGCAGTGTCCTTCCAACAGGGAGGACTGAAGCTTTCTTT. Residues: CASSVLPTGRTEAFF.

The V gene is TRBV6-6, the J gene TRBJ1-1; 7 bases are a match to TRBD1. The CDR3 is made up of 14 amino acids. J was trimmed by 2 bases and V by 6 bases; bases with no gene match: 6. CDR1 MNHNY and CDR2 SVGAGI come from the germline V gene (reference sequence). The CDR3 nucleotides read TGTGCCAGCAGCGGCAGGGGGTCCAACACTGAAGCTTTCTTT. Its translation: CASSGRGSNTEAFF.

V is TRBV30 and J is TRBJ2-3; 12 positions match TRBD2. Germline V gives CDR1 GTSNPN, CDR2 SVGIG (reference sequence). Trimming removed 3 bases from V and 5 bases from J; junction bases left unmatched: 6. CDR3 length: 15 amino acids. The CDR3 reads CAWRTSGRLRDTQYF. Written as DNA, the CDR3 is TGTGCCTGGAGGACTAGCGGGAGATTGAGAGATACGCAGTATTTT.

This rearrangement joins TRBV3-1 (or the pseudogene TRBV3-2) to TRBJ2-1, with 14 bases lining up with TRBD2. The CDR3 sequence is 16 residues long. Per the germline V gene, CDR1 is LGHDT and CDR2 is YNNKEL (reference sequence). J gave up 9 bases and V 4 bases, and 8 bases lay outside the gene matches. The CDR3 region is CASSPPGLAGAGEQFF. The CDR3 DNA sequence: TGTGCCAGCAGCCCGCCGGGACTAGCGGGAGCGGGTGAGCAGTTCTTC.

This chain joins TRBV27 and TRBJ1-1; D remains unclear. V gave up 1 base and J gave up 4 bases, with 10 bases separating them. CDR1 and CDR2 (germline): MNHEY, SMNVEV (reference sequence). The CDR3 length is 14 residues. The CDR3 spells CASSLLEGGTEAFF. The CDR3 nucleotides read TGTGCCAGCAGTTTATTAGAGGGCGGCACTGAAGCTTTCTTT.

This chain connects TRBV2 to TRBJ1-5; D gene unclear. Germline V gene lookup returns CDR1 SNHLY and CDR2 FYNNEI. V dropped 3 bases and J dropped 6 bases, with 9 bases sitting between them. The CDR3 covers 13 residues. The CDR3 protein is CASSERGPQPQHF. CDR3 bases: TGTGCCAGCAGTGAGCGAGGGCCTCAGCCCCAGCATTTT.

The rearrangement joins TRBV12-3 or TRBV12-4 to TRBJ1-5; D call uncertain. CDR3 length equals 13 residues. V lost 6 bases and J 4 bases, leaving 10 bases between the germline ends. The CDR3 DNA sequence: TGTGCCAGCAGACTTGGGGAGAATCAGCCCCAGCATTTT. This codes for CASRLGENQPQHF.

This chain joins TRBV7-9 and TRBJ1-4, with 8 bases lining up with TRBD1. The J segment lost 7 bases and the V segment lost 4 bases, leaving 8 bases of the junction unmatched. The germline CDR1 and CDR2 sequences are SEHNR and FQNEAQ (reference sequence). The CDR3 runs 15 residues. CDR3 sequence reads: CASSYRTGRIEKLFF. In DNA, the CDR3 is TGTGCCAGCAGCTATCGGACAGGGCGGATTGAAAAACTGTTTTTT. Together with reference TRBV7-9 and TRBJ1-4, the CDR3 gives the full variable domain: DTGVSQNPRHKITKRGQNVTFRCDPISEHNRLYWYRQTLGQGPEFLTYFQNEAQLEKSRLLSDRFSAERPKGSFSTLEIQRTEQGDSAMYLCASSYRTGRIEKLFFGSGTQLSVL.

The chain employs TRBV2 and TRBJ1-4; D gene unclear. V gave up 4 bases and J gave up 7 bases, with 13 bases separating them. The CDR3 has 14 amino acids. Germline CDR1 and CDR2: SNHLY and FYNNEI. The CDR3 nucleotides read TGTGCCAGCAGTGGAGTTGTGGCGGGTGAAAAACTGTTTTTT. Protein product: CASSGVVAGEKLFF.

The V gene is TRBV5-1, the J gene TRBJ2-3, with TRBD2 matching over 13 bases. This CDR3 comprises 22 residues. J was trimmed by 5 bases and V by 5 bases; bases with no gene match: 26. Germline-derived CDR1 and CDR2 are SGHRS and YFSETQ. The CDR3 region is CASSYSYPPTLRTSGRKDTQYF. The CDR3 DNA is TGCGCCAGCAGTTACTCCTACCCCCCGACTCTAAGGACTAGCGGGAGAAAAGATACGCAGTATTTT.

DNA of the CDR3: TGTGCCAGCAGCCCCGGACAGGGGACACCCCTCCACTTT. Its translation is CASSPGQGTPLHF. The chain carries TRBV7-8 and TRBJ1-6; 9 bases line up with TRBD1. J gave up 11 bases and V 5 bases, and 4 bases lay outside the gene matches. The V gene's germline CDR1 is SGHVS and CDR2 FQNEAQ. This CDR3 has 13 amino acids.

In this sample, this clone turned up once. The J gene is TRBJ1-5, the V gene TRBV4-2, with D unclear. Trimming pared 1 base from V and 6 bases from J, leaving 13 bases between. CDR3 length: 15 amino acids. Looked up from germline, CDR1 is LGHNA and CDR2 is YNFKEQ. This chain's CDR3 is CASSQAFLAGQPQHF. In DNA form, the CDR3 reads TGTGCCAGCAGCCAAGCTTTTCTTGCAGGTCAGCCCCAGCATTTT.

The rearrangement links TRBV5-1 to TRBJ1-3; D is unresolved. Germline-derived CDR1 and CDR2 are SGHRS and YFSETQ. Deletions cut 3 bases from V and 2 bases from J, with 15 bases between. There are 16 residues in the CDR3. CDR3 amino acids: CASSSHRSFPGNTIYF. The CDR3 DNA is TGCGCCAGCAGCTCCCACCGTAGTTTTCCTGGAAACACCATATATTTT.

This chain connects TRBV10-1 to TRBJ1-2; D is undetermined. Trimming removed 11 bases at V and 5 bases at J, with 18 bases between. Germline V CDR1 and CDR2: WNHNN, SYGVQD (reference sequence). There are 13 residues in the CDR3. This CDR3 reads CAHRGRGRYGYTF. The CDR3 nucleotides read TGCGCCCACAGAGGGAGAGGGAGGTATGGCTACACCTTC.

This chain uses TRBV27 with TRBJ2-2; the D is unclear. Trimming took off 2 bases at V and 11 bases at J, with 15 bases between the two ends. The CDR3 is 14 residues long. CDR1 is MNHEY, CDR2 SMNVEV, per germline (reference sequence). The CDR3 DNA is TGTGCCAGCAGTTTAACCCCAGCCTACCCTGAGCTGTTTTTT. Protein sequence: CASSLTPAYPELFF.

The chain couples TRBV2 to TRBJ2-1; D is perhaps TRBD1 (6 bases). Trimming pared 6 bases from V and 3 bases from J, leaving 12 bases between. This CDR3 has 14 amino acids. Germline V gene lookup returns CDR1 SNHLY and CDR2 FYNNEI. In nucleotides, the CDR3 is TGTGCCAGCAGAGCGACAGGTGGCTACAATGAGCAGTTCTTC. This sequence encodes CASRATGGYNEQFF.

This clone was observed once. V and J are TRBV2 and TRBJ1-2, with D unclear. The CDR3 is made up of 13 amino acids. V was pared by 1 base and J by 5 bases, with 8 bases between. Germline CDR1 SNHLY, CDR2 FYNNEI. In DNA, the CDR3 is TGTGCCAGCAGTGAAGGGAGTATGTATGGCTACACCTTC. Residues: CASSEGSMYGYTF.

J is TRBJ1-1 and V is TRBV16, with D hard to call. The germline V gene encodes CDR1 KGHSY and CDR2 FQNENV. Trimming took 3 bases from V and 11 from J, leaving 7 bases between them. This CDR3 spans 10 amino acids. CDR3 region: CASSHQEAFF. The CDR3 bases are TGTGCCAGCAGCCACCAAGAGGCTTTCTTT.